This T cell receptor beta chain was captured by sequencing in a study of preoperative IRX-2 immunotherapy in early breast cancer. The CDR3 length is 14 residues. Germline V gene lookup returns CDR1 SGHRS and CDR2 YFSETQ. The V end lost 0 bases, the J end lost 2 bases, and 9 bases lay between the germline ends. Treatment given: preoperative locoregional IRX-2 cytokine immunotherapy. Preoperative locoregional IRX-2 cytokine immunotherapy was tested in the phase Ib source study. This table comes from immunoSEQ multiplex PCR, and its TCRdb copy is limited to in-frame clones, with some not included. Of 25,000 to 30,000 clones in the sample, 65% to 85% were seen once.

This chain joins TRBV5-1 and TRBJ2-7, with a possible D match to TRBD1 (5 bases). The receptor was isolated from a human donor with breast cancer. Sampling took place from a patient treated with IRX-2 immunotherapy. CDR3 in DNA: TGCGCCAGCAGCTTGGTGCAGGGCGCCTACGAGCAGTACTTC. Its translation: CASSLVQGAYEQYF.